This entry is about one TCR beta chain. Its antigen is not known. Donors consisted of healthy bone marrow donors. This sample stems from a study of cytomegalovirus exposure and HLA in healthy donors. Study outcomes and limitations: Reportedly, fewer N-insertions than the 666-donor mean appeared in an Asian-associated ancestry cluster in a later analysis. According to an earlier analysis, most TCR beta V segments yielded productive rearrangements about 87% or about 30% of the time. The authors later found TCR association rates varying by HLA locus, with DRB1 most and HLA-C fewest.

J was trimmed by 2 bases and V by 0 bases; bases with no gene match: 2. This CDR3 has 15 amino acids. 13 Jbeta primers and 60 Vbeta primers were used for the PCR. Sequencing was performed with immunoSEQ multiplex PCR; in TCRdb, only in-frame clones are kept and a portion is missing. This listing includes some 200,000 clones. This sequence was found in a woman aged 18 to 35 in good health and CMV-seropositive. This chain uses TRBV5-7 with TRBJ2-5; 9 positions match TRBD1. TRBV5-7 falls under the ORF class, with uncertain function. Sample: PBMCs. The CDR3 is CASSLADRGQETQYF. DNA for the CDR3: TGTGCCAGCAGCTTGGCCGACAGGGGGCAAGAGACCCAGTACTTC.